The 4 T cell receptor beta chains given below trace back to one sample, sequenced in a study of cytomegalovirus exposure and HLA in healthy donors. It was with 60 Vbeta and 13 Jbeta primers that the PCR ran. Using immunoSEQ multiplex PCR, the repertoire was profiled, and TCRdb retains in-frame clones only, with some absent. The sample holds approximately 210,000 clones, more than 75% seen once. Sequenced sample: PBMCs. The source is a woman between 18 and 29 years old in good health and CMV-seronegative.

The chain employs TRBV2 and TRBJ2-7; no reliable D call. The CDR3 totals 11 residues. Germline CDR1 SNHLY, CDR2 FYNNEI. V dropped 5 bases and J dropped 1 base, with 3 bases sitting between them. The CDR3 is CASSTSYEQYF. The CDR3 bases are TGTGCCAGCAGTACATCCTACGAGCAGTACTTC.

This sequence joins TRBV4-3 and TRBJ2-1, with 7 bases aligning to TRBD2. V dropped 0 bases and J dropped 3; count of bases not matched to a gene: 11. The CDR3 sequence is 18 residues long. From germline, CDR1 is LGHNA and CDR2 YSLEER. The DNA for the CDR3 is TGCGCCAGCAGCCAAGAGAACCTGATGGGGGGGGGCTACAATGAGCAGTTCTTC. Translated, it gives CASSQENLMGGGYNEQFF.

The gene calls are TRBV18 and TRBJ1-2, with a weak D call TRBD1 (6 bases). This CDR3 contains 16 residues. Per the germline V gene, CDR1 is KGHSH and CDR2 is LQKENI. Between the trimmed V and J ends, which lost 0 bases and 6 bases, there was a span of 17 bases. The CDR3 spells CASSPPKQGYGDGYTF. The CDR3 bases are TGTGCCAGCTCACCACCTAAACAGGGCTATGGAGATGGCTACACCTTC. Using reference TRBV18 and TRBJ1-2 for the parts outside the CDR3, the full variable domain is NAGVMQNPRHLVRRRGQEARLRCSPMKGHSHVYWYRQLPEEGLKFMVYLQKENIIDESGMPKERFSAEFPKEGPSILRIQQVVRGDSAAYFCASSPPKQGYGDGYTFGSGTRLTVV.

The chain uses TRBV6-1 and TRBJ2-7; D is perhaps TRBD2 (5 bases). Deletions cut 6 bases from V and 3 bases from J, with 12 bases between. The CDR3 runs to 13 residues. Germline values: CDR1 MNHNS, CDR2 SASEGT. Here the CDR3 DNA reads TGTGCCAGCAGCCGGGAAATATTCTACGAGCAGTACTTC. As protein: CASSREIFYEQYF.